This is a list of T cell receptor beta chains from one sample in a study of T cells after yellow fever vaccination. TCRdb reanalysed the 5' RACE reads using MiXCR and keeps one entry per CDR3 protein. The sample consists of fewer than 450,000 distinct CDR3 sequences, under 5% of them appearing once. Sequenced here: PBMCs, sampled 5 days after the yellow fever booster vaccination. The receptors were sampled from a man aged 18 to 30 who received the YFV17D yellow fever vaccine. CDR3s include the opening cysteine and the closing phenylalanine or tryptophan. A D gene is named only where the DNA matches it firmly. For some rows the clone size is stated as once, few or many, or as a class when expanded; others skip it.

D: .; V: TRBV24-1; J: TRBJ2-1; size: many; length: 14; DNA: TGTGCCACCGGCGCGGCCCGGGGACACAATGAGCAGTTCTTC; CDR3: CATGAARGHNEQFF
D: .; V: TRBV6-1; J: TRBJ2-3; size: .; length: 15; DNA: TGTGCCAGCAGTGAAATCGGGGGCGGGACAGATACGCAGTATTTT; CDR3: CASSEIGGGTDTQYF
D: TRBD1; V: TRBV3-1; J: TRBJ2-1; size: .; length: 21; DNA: TGTGCCAGCAGCCAACTGAGCCCCCGGACAGGGGGCGGATACTCCTACAATGAGCAGTTCTTC; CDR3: CASSQLSPRTGGGYSYNEQFF
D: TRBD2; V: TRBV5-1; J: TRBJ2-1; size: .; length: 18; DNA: TGCGCCAGCAGCCGGGGGGTAGGAAACCCAGTCCCCTACAATGAGCAGTTCTTC; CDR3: CASSRGVGNPVPYNEQFF
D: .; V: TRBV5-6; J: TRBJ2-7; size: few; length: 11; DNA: TGTGCCAGCAGCTTAAAATCTAAGCAGTACTTC; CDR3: CASSLKSKQYF
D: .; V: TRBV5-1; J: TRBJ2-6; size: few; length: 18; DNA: TGCGCCAGCAGCTTGGACAGGAACCTGTTTTCTGGGGCCAACGTCCTGACTTTC; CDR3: CASSLDRNLFSGANVLTF
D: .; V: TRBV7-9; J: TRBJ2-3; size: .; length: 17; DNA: TGTGCCAGCAGCCCTAAGGGGGGACAGAGGAGCACAGATACGCAGTATTTT; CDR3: CASSPKGGQRSTDTQYF
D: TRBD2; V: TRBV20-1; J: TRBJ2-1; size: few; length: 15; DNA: TGCAGTTTTGGCGCCATCGCGGGGGGCCGAAATGAGCAGTTCTTC; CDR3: CSFGAIAGGRNEQFF
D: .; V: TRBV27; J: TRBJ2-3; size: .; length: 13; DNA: TGTGCCAGCAGCGAGGCTGGCACAGATACGCAGTATTTT; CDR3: CASSEAGTDTQYF
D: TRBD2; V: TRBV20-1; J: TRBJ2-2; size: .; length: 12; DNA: TGCAGTAGCGGGGGGGCCACCGGGGAGCTGTTTTTT; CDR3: CSSGGATGELFF
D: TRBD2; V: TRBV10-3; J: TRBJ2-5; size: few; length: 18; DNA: TGTGCCATCAGTGACCCTCCTAGCGGGGGGCCCGGGGGAGAGACCCAGTACTTC; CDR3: CAISDPPSGGPGGETQYF
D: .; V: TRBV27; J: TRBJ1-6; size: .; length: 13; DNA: TGTGCCAGCAGTTTACTCCTCTTTTCACCCCTCCACTTT; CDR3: CASSLLLFSPLHF
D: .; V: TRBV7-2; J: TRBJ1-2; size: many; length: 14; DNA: TGTGCCAGCAGCCCCGGGCCTAGAGGGTATGGCTACACCTTC; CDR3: CASSPGPRGYGYTF
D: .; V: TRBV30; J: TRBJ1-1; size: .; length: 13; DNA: TGTGCCGGAGCCCGCGCACTGAACACTGAAGCTTTCTTT; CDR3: CAGARALNTEAFF
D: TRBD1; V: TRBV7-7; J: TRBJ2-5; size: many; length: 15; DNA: TGTGCTAGCAGCTCGTTTGTGACAGGGGGAGAGACCCAGTACTTC; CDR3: CASSSFVTGGETQYF
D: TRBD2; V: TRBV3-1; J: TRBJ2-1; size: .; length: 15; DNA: TGTGCCAGCAGCCGGGGACTAGCGGGCTACAATGAGCAGTTCTTC; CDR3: CASSRGLAGYNEQFF
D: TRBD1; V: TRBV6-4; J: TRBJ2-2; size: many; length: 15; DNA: TGTGCCAGCAGTGAGGAGACAGGGGGCACCGGGGAGCTGTTTTTT; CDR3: CASSEETGGTGELFF
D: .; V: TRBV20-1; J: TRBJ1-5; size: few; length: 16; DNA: TGCAGTGCTAGAGACGCACAGGTACAACCAAATCAGCCCCAGCATTTT; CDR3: CSARDAQVQPNQPQHF
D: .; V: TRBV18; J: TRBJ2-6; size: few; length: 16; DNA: TGTGCCAGCTCACCAAGGGTAGATACAGGGGCCAACGTCCTGACTTTC; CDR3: CASSPRVDTGANVLTF
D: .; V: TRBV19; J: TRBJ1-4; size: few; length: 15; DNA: TGTGCCAGTACTACCGGACGGACAACTAATGAAAAACTGTTTTTT; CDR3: CASTTGRTTNEKLFF
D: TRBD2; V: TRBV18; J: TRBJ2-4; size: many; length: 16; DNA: TGTGCCAGCTCCCCAGCGGGGTCCTTCCCAAAAAACATTCAGTACTTC; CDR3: CASSPAGSFPKNIQYF
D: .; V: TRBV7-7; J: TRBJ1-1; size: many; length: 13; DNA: TGTGCCAGCAGCCTGGACCATAACACTGAAGCTTTCTTT; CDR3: CASSLDHNTEAFF